The 30 T cell receptor beta chains given below trace back to one sample, sequenced in a study of control samples from healthy donors and cancer patients. The protocol was immunoSEQ multiplex PCR, while the TCRdb copy is restricted to in-frame clones and leaves out a portion. Of tens of thousands of clones listed, around 89% are singletons. Sequencing was carried out using blood. These receptors originate from a woman in her seventies in good health.

The gene calls are TRBV5-7 and TRBJ2-5; 10 bases line up with TRBD1. TRBV5-7 qualifies as an ORF whose function is uncertain. V was pared by 0 bases and J by 10 bases, with 15 bases of the junction left unmatched. CDR3 length equals 17 residues. This CDR3 reads CASSLGPTGTGVVIQYF. The CDR3 coding sequence is TGTGCCAGCAGCTTGGGACCGACCGGGACAGGGGTCGTTATCCAGTACTTC.

CDR3 sequence reads: CASSSSRGTYGYTF. The CDR3 bases are TGTGCCAGCAGCTCGAGTCGGGGGACCTATGGCTACACCTTC. The rearrangement uses TRBV9 and TRBJ1-2, with D possibly being TRBD1 (5 bases). Trimming stripped 4 bases from V and 4 bases from J, with 14 bases between. Germline lookup yields CDR1 SGDLS and CDR2 YYNGEE. The CDR3 extends over 14 amino acids.

This chain links TRBV10-1 with TRBJ2-3, with D maybe TRBD2 (5 bases). V lost 3 bases to trimming and J lost 4 bases, with 11 bases between them. The CDR3 length is 14 residues. Germline V CDR1 and CDR2: WNHNN, SYGVQD (reference sequence). The CDR3 region has the DNA TGCGCCAGCAGTGAAGGGAGTAGAGCAGATACGCAGTATTTT. This encodes CASSEGSRADTQYF.

The chain carries TRBV3-1 (or the pseudogene TRBV3-2) and TRBJ1-2; D unresolved. Germline values: CDR1 LGHDT, CDR2 YNNKEL (reference sequence). Between the trimmed V and J ends, which lost 3 bases and 8 bases, there was a span of 19 bases. The CDR3 has 15 amino acids. In DNA form, the CDR3 reads TGTGCCAGCAGCCAGACCAGCAGCGGGATTTGGGGCTACACCTTC. It translates to CASSQTSSGIWGYTF.

The chain joins TRBV18 to TRBJ1-6; D unclear. V lost 3 bases, J lost 7 bases, and 22 bases lay in between. The germline gives CDR1 KGHSH, CDR2 LQKENI. The CDR3 is made up of 18 amino acids. CDR3 sequence reads: CASSPRQVEVGSNSPLHF. Written as DNA, the CDR3 is TGTGCCAGCTCACCTCGGCAGGTTGAGGTGGGCTCGAATTCACCCCTCCACTTT. Full variable domain (rest looked up from reference TRBV18 and TRBJ1-6): NAGVMQNPRHLVRRRGQEARLRCSPMKGHSHVYWYRQLPEEGLKFMVYLQKENIIDESGMPKERFSAEFPKEGPSILRIQQVVRGDSAAYFCASSPRQVEVGSNSPLHFGNGTRLTVT.

V and J are TRBV7-2 and TRBJ1-5; perhaps TRBD1 as D (5 bases). CDR3 size: 15 residues. Germline CDR1 reads SGHTA; CDR2 reads FQGNSA. V lost 4 bases and J lost 6, with 16 bases in between. The CDR3 loop is CASSSGGAVRQPQHF. The DNA for the CDR3 is TGTGCCAGCAGCTCCGGAGGGGCGGTTCGTCAGCCCCAGCATTTT.

The chain is built from TRBV6-6 and TRBJ1-5, with TRBD1 identical over 8 bases. The CDR3 runs 16 residues. In germline, CDR1 is MNHNY, CDR2 SVGAGI (reference sequence). J lost 1 base, V lost 2 bases, and 4 bases had no gene match. The chain's CDR3 is CASSYNRGGSNQPQHF. In nucleotides, the CDR3 is TGTGCCAGCAGTTACAACAGGGGGGGAAGCAATCAGCCCCAGCATTTT.

J is TRBJ2-7 and V is TRBV5-8, with D hard to call. The germline V gene has CDR1 SGHTS and CDR2 YDEGEE. Trimming took 3 bases from V and 3 from J, leaving 4 bases between them. This CDR3 contains 11 residues. The CDR3 is CASSSYYEQYF. The CDR3 region has the DNA TGTGCCAGCAGCTCCTACTACGAGCAGTACTTC.

The rearrangement uses TRBV5-1 and TRBJ2-7; D remains unclear. Germline V gene sequence: CDR1 SGHRS, CDR2 YFSETQ. V lost 0 bases, J lost 0 bases, and 10 bases lay in between. The CDR3 loop spans 15 amino acids. The CDR3 DNA is TGCGCCAGCAGCTTGGAAGGTCCTCTCTCCTACGAGCAGTACTTC. Amino acids: CASSLEGPLSYEQYF.

The chain couples TRBV21-1 to TRBJ2-7; TRBD1 was called by the table and not checked on the DNA. TRBV21-1 is annotated as a pseudogene. The CDR3 has 15 amino acids. The CDR3 DNA reads as TGTGCCAGCAGCAAATGTGGCATTTACTCCTACGAGCAGTACTTC. Translated, it gives CASSKCGIYSYEQYF.

In nucleotides, the CDR3 is TGTGCCAGTAGCGCCGGGACGTATAATGAAAAACTGTTTTTT. Translation: CASSAGTYNEKLFF. The V gene is TRBV19, the J gene TRBJ1-4, with D possibly TRBD1 on 5 matching bases. The V end was cut by 6 bases, the J end by 4 bases, with 12 bases between. The germline CDR1 and CDR2 sequences are LNHDA and SQIVND (reference sequence). This CDR3 is 14 amino acids long.

The gene calls are TRBV18 and TRBJ1-4; possibly TRBD1 for D (5 bases). The CDR3 is 14 residues long. Germline loops: CDR1 KGHSH, CDR2 LQKENI. Trimming removed 2 bases at V and 6 bases at J, with 10 bases between. CDR3 region: CASSPRRGDEKLFF. DNA of the CDR3: TGTGCCAGCTCACCAAGAAGGGGAGATGAAAAACTGTTTTTT.

The CDR3 DNA sequence: TGCGCCAGCAGCCCTCCGGGACAGGGAGGATACACCTTC. Residues: CASSPPGQGGYTF. V and J are TRBV5-1 and TRBJ1-2, with 9 bases that match TRBD1. CDR1 is SGHRS and CDR2 is YFSETQ in the germline V gene. V lost 4 bases, J lost 11 bases, and 9 bases stayed unmatched. The CDR3 extends over 13 amino acids. Supplemented by reference TRBV5-1 and TRBJ1-2, the full variable domain reads KAGVTQTPRYLIKTRGQQVTLSCSPISGHRSVSWYQQTPGQGLQFLFEYFSETQRNKGNFPGRFSGRQFSNSRSEMNVSTLELGDSALYLCASSPPGQGGYTFGSGTRLTVV.

V usage is TRBV15 and J usage is TRBJ2-3; 9 bases align to TRBD1. Germline CDR1 and CDR2: LNHNV and YYDKDF (reference sequence). V lost 2 bases, J lost 10 bases, and 10 bases stayed unmatched. The CDR3 consists of 15 residues. The CDR3 sequence is CATSRNGQGTIPQYF. The CDR3 DNA sequence: TGTGCCACCAGCAGAAACGGACAGGGGACTATACCGCAGTATTTT.

The chain recombines TRBV19 with TRBJ1-5; perhaps TRBD1 as D (6 bases). CDR3 length: 14 residues. The germline V gene has CDR1 LNHDA and CDR2 SQIVND (reference sequence). V was shortened by 3 bases and J by 4 bases, with 10 bases between the two germline ends. CDR3 sequence reads: CASSMGGANQPQHF. CDR3 DNA: TGTGCCAGTAGTATGGGGGGGGCAAATCAGCCCCAGCATTTT.

The chain links TRBV7-2 to TRBJ2-7; a possible D gene is TRBD1 (5 bases). The CDR3 is 15 residues long. Germline values: CDR1 SGHTA, CDR2 FQGNSA. Trimming removed 0 bases at V and 3 bases at J, with 12 bases between. The DNA of the CDR3 is TGTGCCAGCAGCTTAGCTAGGGGAAGAGGCTACGAGCAGTACTTC. It codes for CASSLARGRGYEQYF.

The chain has TRBV11-2 and TRBJ1-4; maybe TRBD1 (5 bases). Germline V gene sequence: CDR1 SGHAT, CDR2 FQNNGV. The CDR3 is 17 amino acids. V was clipped by 2 bases and J by 0 bases, with 13 bases between them. CDR3 nucleotide sequence: TGTGCCAGCAGCTTACGGGGGACCTCCGCAACTAATGAAAAACTGTTTTTT. Amino acid sequence: CASSLRGTSATNEKLFF. The full variable domain, with the rest looked up from reference TRBV11-2 and TRBJ1-4, is EAGVAQSPRYKIIEKRQSVAFWCNPISGHATLYWYQQILGQGPKLLIQFQNNGVVDDSQLPKDRFSAERLKGVDSTLKIQPAKLEDSAVYLCASSLRGTSATNEKLFFGSGTQLSVL.

A single count supports this clone. The rearrangement joins TRBV30 to TRBJ1-2; D is ambiguous. The CDR3 loop spans 14 amino acids. Deletions cut 2 bases from V and 1 base from J, with 11 bases between. The germline V gene encodes CDR1 GTSNPN and CDR2 SVGIG (reference sequence). The CDR3: CAWSPNGRNYGYTF. As DNA, the CDR3 is TGTGCCTGGAGTCCGAACGGACGTAACTATGGCTACACCTTC.

The rearrangement uses TRBV5-4 and TRBJ1-1; a possible D gene is TRBD1 (6 bases). The CDR3 runs to 15 residues. V lost 0 bases, J lost 0 bases, and 9 bases lay in between. CDR1 and CDR2 (germline): SGHNT, YYREEE (reference sequence). The CDR3: CASSLGDTMNTEAFF. The CDR3 DNA reads as TGTGCCAGCAGCTTGGGGGACACCATGAACACTGAAGCTTTCTTT.

This chain joins TRBV6-1 and TRBJ2-7; D is undetermined. The V and J ends lost 1 base and 6 bases respectively, with 13 bases between them. Germline V lookup: CDR1 MNHNS, CDR2 SASEGT. This CDR3 has 14 amino acids. The CDR3 spells CASSEGTYPGEQYF. The CDR3 region has the DNA TGTGCCAGCAGTGAAGGAACCTATCCCGGCGAGCAGTACTTC.

V is TRBV7-8 and J is TRBJ2-1, with 13 bases matching TRBD2. The CDR3 sequence is 19 residues long. V lost 3 bases to trimming and J lost 4 bases; unmatched junction nucleotides: 12. Germline loops: CDR1 SGHVS, CDR2 FQNEAQ. The CDR3 sequence: CASSLYGRLAGGLYNEQFF. The CDR3 DNA follows: TGTGCCAGCAGCTTGTATGGACGACTAGCGGGAGGTCTGTACAATGAGCAGTTCTTC. The variable domain in full, with the rest retrieved from reference TRBV7-8 and TRBJ2-1, is GAGVSQSPRYKVAKRGQDVALRCDPISGHVSLFWYQQALGQGPEFLTYFQNEAQLDKSGLPSDRFFAERPEGSVSTLKIQRTQQEDSAVYLCASSLYGRLAGGLYNEQFFGPGTRLTVL.

J is TRBJ2-1 and V is TRBV10-2, with 12 bases that match TRBD2. The CDR3 covers 15 residues. Germline V gene data show CDR1 as WSHSY and CDR2 as SAAADI. The V segment lost 6 bases and the J segment 4 bases; nucleotides outside the gene matches: 4. As DNA, the CDR3 is TGCGCCAGCAGGGGGACTAGCGGGCCTTACAATGAGCAGTTCTTC. Translating gives CASRGTSGPYNEQFF.

The chain carries TRBV4-1 and TRBJ1-5; D unclear. In germline, CDR1 is MGHRA, CDR2 YSYEKL. The CDR3 is 16 residues long. V gave up 0 bases and J gave up 1 base, with 10 bases separating them. The CDR3: CASSQERSHSNQPQHF. The CDR3 bases are TGCGCCAGCAGCCAAGAAAGAAGTCACAGCAATCAGCCCCAGCATTTT.

V and J are TRBV7-2 and TRBJ1-4, with D perhaps matching TRBD1 (5 bases). V lost 2 bases, J lost 9 bases, and 7 bases lay in between. This CDR3 spans 12 amino acids. Germline V gives CDR1 SGHTA, CDR2 FQGNSA. The CDR3 region has the DNA TGTGCCAGCAGCTTAAAGGGGCAAAAACTGTTTTTT. Protein: CASSLKGQKLFF.

V is TRBV12-3 or TRBV12-4 and J is TRBJ1-2; a possible D gene is TRBD1 (6 bases). There are 13 residues in the CDR3. Between the trimmed V and J ends, which lost 0 bases and 5 bases, there was a span of 7 bases. CDR3 DNA: TGTGCCAGCAGTTTAGCTAGGGGGTATGGCTACACCTTC. This encodes CASSLARGYGYTF.

J is TRBJ2-7 and V is TRBV10-3; D is unclear. Trimming stripped 0 bases from V and 0 bases from J, with 6 bases between. The CDR3 spans 14 residues. CDR1 and CDR2 (germline): ENHRY, SYGVKD. The CDR3 coding sequence is TGTGCCATCAGTGAGTCAGGAGCCTCCTACGAGCAGTACTTC. Protein: CAISESGASYEQYF.

This chain links TRBV24-1 with TRBJ1-2, with 7 positions matching TRBD1. Germline CDR1 KGHDR, CDR2 SFDVKD. Unmatched junction bases numbered 8, after V lost 4 bases and J lost 4 bases. The CDR3 consists of 15 residues. CDR3 DNA: TGTGCCACCAGTGACCCCGGACAGGTCGTCTATGGCTACACCTTC. Its protein is CATSDPGQVVYGYTF.

V and J are TRBV29-1 and TRBJ1-1; TRBD1 might be the D (5 bases). Trimming removed 6 bases from V and 8 bases from J, with 16 bases in between. The V gene's germline CDR1 is SQVTM and CDR2 ANQGSEA. CDR3 length: 12 residues. As DNA, the CDR3 is TGCAGCGTCGGGGACGGGGTGGGGGAAGCTTTCTTT. This codes for CSVGDGVGEAFF.

The chain couples TRBV5-1 to TRBJ1-1; 9 nucleotides agree with TRBD1. Germline V CDR1 and CDR2: SGHRS, YFSETQ. The CDR3 is 14 residues long. Losses at the gene ends were 8 bases for V and 1 base for J; bases not matched to a gene: 6. This CDR3 is CASKPGQGNTEAFF. The CDR3 region has the DNA TGCGCCAGTAAACCGGGACAGGGGAACACTGAAGCTTTCTTT.

For this clone: Other DNA variants within this sample encode the same CDR3. As DNA, the CDR3 is TGTGCCAGCAGCTTACAGGGCTCTGGTGGCTACACCTTC. Protein product: CASSLQGSGGYTF. This chain uses TRBV5-4 with TRBJ1-2; a weak D match, TRBD1 (6 bases). In germline, CDR1 is SGHNT, CDR2 YYREEE (reference sequence). CDR3 length: 13 amino acids. V gave up 2 bases and J gave up 7 bases, with 12 bases separating them. Together with reference TRBV5-4 and TRBJ1-2, the CDR3 gives the full variable domain: ETGVTQSPTHLIKTRGQQVTLRCSSQSGHNTVSWYQQALGQGPQFIFQYYREEENGRGNFPPRFSGLQFPNYSSELNVNALELDDSALYLCASSLQGSGGYTFGSGTRLTVV.